The 18 T cell receptor beta chains below all came from one sample that was sequenced in a study of vaccination and CD4 T cells after COVID-19. The Oncomine TCR Beta short-read assay was applied to DNA of cultured CD4+ T cells. Via MiXCR, TCRdb re-called the PCR reads, giving one row per CDR3 protein. The table shows about 21,000 distinct CDR3 sequences, with 30% to 45% occurring only once. No antigen has been identified for these receptors. Treatment denoted: approximately nine-day PBMC culture with coronavirus spike peptide pools or control peptides (ViraFEST assay). The sample here was CD4+ T cells from blood, cultured in vitro, taken before SARS-CoV-2 vaccination. Source of these receptors: a human donor who had recovered from COVID-19.

Regarding this clonotype: Germline is not matched at one junction end, which may reflect a read error. V usage is TRBV20-1 and J usage is TRBJ1-5, with no clear D. This CDR3 has 13 residues. Germline lookup yields CDR1 DFQATT and CDR2 SNEGSKA (reference sequence). The CDR3 region is CGARDGGDQPQHF. In DNA form, the CDR3 reads TGCGGTGCTAGAGATGGTGGGGATCAGCCCCAGCATTTT.

J is TRBJ1-5 and V is TRBV7-8; D is undetermined. CDR3 length: 16 residues. Trimming pared 5 bases from V and 5 bases from J, leaving 19 bases between. From germline, CDR1 is SGHVS and CDR2 FQNEAQ. CDR3 protein: CASSPRGGAVHQPQHF. The CDR3 DNA follows: TGTGCCAGCAGCCCCCGAGGTGGCGCAGTTCATCAGCCCCAGCATTTT.

The V gene is TRBV18, the J gene TRBJ2-5; TRBD1 matches 9 bases. The V segment lost 5 bases and the J segment 1 base; nucleotides outside the gene matches: 5. Germline values: CDR1 KGHSH, CDR2 LQKENI. This CDR3 has 15 amino acids. CDR3 DNA sequence: TGTGCCAGCTCAAAACAGGGGGCCTTCCAAGAGACCCAGTACTTC. It codes for CASSKQGAFQETQYF.

The sample holds a few counts of this clonotype. The chain links TRBV5-1 to TRBJ1-2, with 10 positions matching TRBD1. The V segment lost 0 bases and the J segment 5 bases; nucleotides outside the gene matches: 7. Germline V gene data show CDR1 as SGHRS and CDR2 as YFSETQ. CDR3 length: 16 residues. CDR3 sequence reads: CASSLEGTGVRYGYTF. CDR3 in DNA: TGCGCCAGCAGCTTGGAAGGGACAGGGGTGCGGTATGGCTACACCTTC.

This clonotype was recorded a few times. This chain links TRBV6-2 or TRBV6-3 with TRBJ2-1, with TRBD1 identical over 7 bases. The CDR3 runs 14 residues. Germline V gene lookup returns CDR1 MNHEY and CDR2 SVGEGT. Unmatched junction bases numbered 4, after V lost 6 bases and J lost 2 bases. Here the CDR3 reads CASRPGQTYNEQFF. In DNA, the CDR3 is TGTGCCAGCAGACCGGGACAGACCTACAATGAGCAGTTCTTC.

The chain is built from TRBV7-9 and TRBJ2-5; the D gene is possibly TRBD2 (6 bases). V was trimmed by 5 bases and J by 2 bases, leaving 15 bases between them. The CDR3 runs 15 residues. Germline V CDR1 and CDR2: SEHNR, FQNEAQ (reference sequence). CDR3 sequence reads: CASSPTGGLQETQYF. The CDR3 DNA reads TGTGCCAGCAGCCCCACCGGAGGGCTTCAAGAGACCCAGTACTTC.

This chain uses TRBV7-7 with TRBJ1-2, with 9 positions matching TRBD1. Trimming cost V 4 bases and J 8 bases; bases outside gene matches: 11. The CDR3 is 15 residues long. Per the germline V gene, CDR1 is SSHAT and CDR2 is FNYEAQ (reference sequence). The DNA of the CDR3 is TGTGCCAGCAGCTCCACAGGGGGCTGGGGTTGGGGCTACACCTTC. Translated: CASSSTGGWGWGYTF.

The rearrangement links TRBV15 to TRBJ1-5; D is unclear. There are 14 residues in the CDR3. V lost 4 bases and J lost 0, with 7 bases in between. Germline V CDR1 and CDR2: LNHNV, YYDKDF (reference sequence). This chain's CDR3 is CATSNDYSNQPQHF. The DNA of the CDR3 is TGTGCCACCAGCAACGATTATAGCAATCAGCCCCAGCATTTT.

The chain combines TRBV19 with TRBJ2-7; either TRBD1 or TRBD2 may fit D (6 bases each). Trimming cost V 3 bases and J 6 bases, with 18 bases left between them. Germline loops: CDR1 LNHDA, CDR2 SQIVND (reference sequence). This CDR3 is built from 15 residues. CDR3 DNA sequence: TGTGCCAGTAGTATTCGGGCCGGAGGGGGAGGCGAGCAGTACTTC. Translation gives CASSIRAGGGGEQYF.

The chain combines TRBV2 with TRBJ1-6; unclear D gene. The CDR3 length is 15 residues. Germline V lookup: CDR1 SNHLY, CDR2 FYNNEI. Deletions cut 2 bases from V and 6 bases from J, with 11 bases between. As DNA, the CDR3 is TGTGCCAGCAGTGAACGGCAGGCTATTAATTCACCCCTCCACTTT. This translates into CASSERQAINSPLHF.

This chain uses TRBV27 with TRBJ1-6, with 7 bases aligning to TRBD1. The V and J ends lost 6 bases and 6 bases, in that order; junction bases with no gene match: 5. Germline-derived CDR1 and CDR2 are MNHEY and SMNVEV (reference sequence). CDR3 length: 14 residues. DNA for the CDR3: TGTGCCAGCAGCGAGGGACAGAGTAATTCACCCCTCCACTTT. This sequence encodes CASSEGQSNSPLHF.

The rearrangement uses TRBV6-5 and TRBJ2-3; 10 nucleotides agree with TRBD2. Germline V lookup: CDR1 MNHEY, CDR2 SVGAGI. Trimming at V came to 2 bases and at J to 7 bases, leaving 9 bases not matched to a gene. This CDR3 is 16 amino acids long. The CDR3 DNA follows: TGTGCCAGCAGTTACGAAGCGGGGGGGGGATCTTATACGCAGTATTTT. Translation gives CASSYEAGGGSYTQYF.

This clonotype was observed a few times. The chain has TRBV6-1 and TRBJ1-6, with TRBD1 matching 7 bases. This CDR3 has 14 residues. V dropped 3 bases and J dropped 7; count of bases not matched to a gene: 3. The germline V gene encodes CDR1 MNHNS and CDR2 SASEGT. Here the CDR3 DNA reads TGTGCCAGCAGTGACATGGACAGGAATTCACCCCTCCACTTT. Translation: CASSDMDRNSPLHF.

The chain is built from TRBV20-1 and TRBJ2-5, with a possible D match to TRBD2 (7 bases). Between the trimmed V and J ends, which lost 7 bases and 9 bases, there was a span of 21 bases. This CDR3 comprises 13 residues. Looked up from germline, CDR1 is DFQATT and CDR2 is SNEGSKA (reference sequence). CDR3 region: CSVLTAGEGSQYF. The CDR3 bases are TGCAGTGTATTGACGGCAGGGGAGGGGTCCCAGTACTTC.

This chain links TRBV20-1 with TRBJ1-3, with no clear D. CDR1 DFQATT and CDR2 SNEGSKA come from the germline V gene (reference sequence). The CDR3 has 14 amino acids. Trimming pared 3 bases from V and 1 base from J, leaving 10 bases between. In DNA, the CDR3 is TGCAGTGCTAGTAAGAGCAGATCTGGAAACACCATATATTTT. Translating it yields CSASKSRSGNTIYF.

The rearrangement joins TRBV27 to TRBJ1-6, with D possibly matching TRBD1 (6 bases). The CDR3 is 15 residues long. Germline V gene data show CDR1 as MNHEY and CDR2 as SMNVEV (reference sequence). V was cut by 4 bases and J by 9 bases, with 16 bases left in between. In DNA, the CDR3 is TGTGCCAGCAGTTGGGGGAAGAAGGGGGGTTCACCCCTCCACTTT. Encoded protein: CASSWGKKGGSPLHF.

Only a few counts were recorded for this clonotype. This rearrangement joins TRBV7-2 to TRBJ2-2, with 8 bases matching TRBD2. CDR3 length: 15 residues. After removal of 5 bases from V and 8 bases from J, the junction contained 10 bases not matched to a gene. Germline V gene data show CDR1 as SGHTA and CDR2 as FQGNSA. CDR3 sequence (DNA): TGTGCCAGCAGCCCTCGGGGGGGCCTGGGGGGGGAGCTGTTTTTT. Residues: CASSPRGGLGGELFF.

V usage is TRBV20-1 and J usage is TRBJ1-5, with 12 positions matching TRBD1. The length of the CDR3 is 16 residues. V gave up 3 bases and J gave up 6 bases; unmatched junction bases: 9. Germline V gene lookup returns CDR1 DFQATT and CDR2 SNEGSKA (reference sequence). The CDR3, as DNA: TGCAGTGCTAGGGAAACGGGACAGGGGGCCGGTCAGCCCCAGCATTTT. Translation: CSARETGQGAGQPQHF.